This TCR beta chain derives from a study of T cells after yellow fever vaccination. For the study at large: Low-cell-number fractions were prepared with SMART-Seq v4 Ultra Low Input. Study-wide findings and caveats: Researchers cautioned that FACS-sorted repertoires could harbor abundant clonotypes contaminating from the bulk population.

TCRdb itself ran the 5' RACE reads through MiXCR, one entry per CDR3 protein. The profile covers 250,000 or so distinct CDR3 sequences, with over 6.5% appearing a single time and about 0.95% taken by the ten largest. In its sample, this clonotype was seen many times. Its antigen remains unidentified. This clonotype was sampled from a man aged 30 to 45 who received the YFV17D yellow fever vaccine. The sequencing used CD4+ T cells sorted from PBMCs, collected on the day of the yellow fever booster vaccination.

CDR3 protein: CASTPGAVGTGELFF. In DNA form, the CDR3 reads TGTGCCAGCACCCCGGGAGCGGTCGGCACCGGGGAGCTGTTTTTT. J is TRBJ2-2 and V is TRBV6-5, with D perhaps matching TRBD2 (6 bases). This CDR3 spans 15 amino acids. Trimming shortened V by 7 bases and J by 4 bases, and 16 bases separated the two germline ends. CDR1 and CDR2 from the germline V gene are MNHEY and SVGAGI.